A selection of T cell receptor beta chains follows, all from one sample in a study of shared clonotypes between healthy human individuals. The repertoire was sequenced with immunoSEQ multiplex PCR; TCRdb's copy has only in-frame clones and lacks some. The table has approximately 980,000 clones, approximately 80% seen once. Sample: memory CD4+ T cells sorted from blood. These receptor sequences come from a man between 18 and 29 years old in good health. The CDR3 runs from the conserved cysteine through the conserved F or W. The order of the fields is J gene, V gene, clone size, D gene, CDR3 protein, CDR3 DNA. The D gene is left open where the match is weak. The listing skips clone size in some rows; elsewhere it reads once, few, many or a size class.

J: TRBJ2-5
V: TRBV2
size: .
D: .
CDR3: CASRVSPGLQETQYF
DNA: TGTGCCAGCAGAGTCTCACCGGGCCTCCAAGAGACCCAGTACTTC

J: TRBJ1-2
V: TRBV28
size: .
D: .
CDR3: CASSLGAGYGYTF
DNA: TGTGCCAGCAGTTTGGGGGCAGGGTATGGCTACACCTTC

J: TRBJ2-7
V: TRBV28
size: many
D: TRBD2
CDR3: CASTLAGEGYEQYF
DNA: TGTGCCAGCACCTTAGCGGGAGAGGGCTACGAGCAGTACTTC

J: TRBJ1-2
V: TRBV28
size: once
D: .
CDR3: CASSLRANYGYTF
DNA: TGTGCCAGCAGTTTAAGGGCTAACTATGGCTACACCTTC

J: TRBJ2-3
V: TRBV30
size: .
D: .
CDR3: CAWSLGGSTDTQYF
DNA: TGTGCCTGGAGTCTCGGGGGCAGCACAGATACGCAGTATTTT

J: TRBJ1-2
V: TRBV28
size: few
D: .
CDR3: CASRMTGYWGYTF
DNA: TGTGCCAGCAGGATGACAGGCTACTGGGGCTACACCTTC

J: TRBJ1-1
V: TRBV6-1
size: .
D: TRBD1
CDR3: CASRETGLAFF
DNA: TGTGCCAGCAGGGAGACAGGGCTTGCTTTCTTT

J: TRBJ1-2
V: TRBV14
size: .
D: .
CDR3: CASSPLQGGGYGYTF
DNA: TGTGCCAGCAGCCCACTACAGGGAGGAGGCTATGGCTACACCTTC

J: TRBJ1-6
V: TRBV7-2
size: .
D: TRBD1
CDR3: CASSRRDRANSPLHF
DNA: TGTGCCAGCAGCCGCAGAGACAGGGCCAATTCACCCCTCCACTTT

J: TRBJ2-2
V: TRBV9
size: few
D: .
CDR3: CASGLPSNTGELFF
DNA: TGTGCCAGCGGACTGCCCTCGAACACCGGGGAGCTGTTTTTT

J: TRBJ1-1
V: TRBV5-1
size: .
D: .
CDR3: CASSLEGGSNTEAFF
DNA: TGCGCCAGCAGCCTAGAAGGGGGATCGAACACTGAAGCTTTCTTT

J: TRBJ1-1
V: TRBV9
size: .
D: .
CDR3: CASSATALGTEAFF
DNA: TGTGCCAGCAGCGCTACGGCGTTGGGCACTGAAGCTTTCTTT

J: TRBJ1-3
V: TRBV5-1
size: .
D: .
CDR3: CASSLVGAGNTIYF
DNA: TGCGCCAGCAGCTTGGTAGGGGCGGGAAACACCATATATTTT

J: TRBJ2-7
V: TRBV6-5
size: .
D: TRBD1
CDR3: CASSIGQGWYEQYF
DNA: TGTGCCAGCAGTATTGGACAGGGTTGGTACGAGCAGTACTTC

J: TRBJ2-2
V: TRBV19
size: .
D: .
CDR3: CASSLIGVDTGELFF
DNA: TGTGCCAGTAGTCTGATCGGGGTGGACACCGGGGAGCTGTTTTTT

J: TRBJ2-1
V: TRBV5-1
size: once
D: TRBD2
CDR3: CASSRDEAGYYNEQFF
DNA: TGCGCCAGCAGCCGCGACGAAGCGGGATACTACAATGAGCAGTTCTTC

J: TRBJ2-7
V: TRBV10-3
size: .
D: TRBD1
CDR3: CAISESRGPPYEQYF
DNA: TGTGCCATCAGTGAGTCGAGGGGGCCACCCTACGAGCAGTACTTC

J: TRBJ1-5
V: TRBV5-1
size: .
D: .
CDR3: CASSLDGGSNQPQHF
DNA: TGCGCCAGCAGCTTGGACGGGGGAAGCAATCAGCCCCAGCATTTT

J: TRBJ2-7
V: TRBV27
size: .
D: .
CDR3: CASSLSTLAYEQYF
DNA: TGTGCCAGCAGTTTATCGACACTTGCCTACGAGCAGTACTTC

J: TRBJ1-2
V: TRBV7-9
size: once
D: .
CDR3: CASSLGTEYGYTF
DNA: TGTGCCAGCAGCTTAGGGACAGAATATGGCTACACCTTC

J: TRBJ2-4
V: TRBV5-1
size: .
D: TRBD1
CDR3: CASSTGADKNIQYF
DNA: TGCGCCAGCTCGACAGGGGCTGACAAAAACATTCAGTACTTC

J: TRBJ2-1
V: TRBV7-3
size: .
D: .
CDR3: CASSLNRYNEQFF
DNA: TGTGCCAGCAGCTTAAACCGTTACAATGAGCAGTTCTTC

J: TRBJ2-7
V: TRBV7-2
size: .
D: .
CDR3: CASSLGGDSYEQYF
DNA: TGTGCCAGCAGCTTAGGGGGCGACTCCTACGAGCAGTACTTC

J: TRBJ1-5
V: TRBV12-1
size: few
D: .
CDR3: CASSFSGGQPQHF
DNA: TGTGCCAGCAGCTTTTCGGGTGGGCAGCCCCAGCATTTT

J: TRBJ2-7
V: TRBV7-9
size: .
D: TRBD1
CDR3: CASSLRRDRGYEQYF
DNA: TGTGCCAGCAGCTTAAGACGGGACAGGGGATACGAGCAGTACTTC

J: TRBJ1-6
V: TRBV28
size: .
D: TRBD1
CDR3: CASSSGQGNNSPLHF
DNA: TGTGCCAGCAGTTCGGGACAGGGAAATAATTCACCCCTCCACTTT

J: TRBJ2-3
V: TRBV27
size: few
D: TRBD2
CDR3: CASSPQAGGATDTQYF
DNA: TGTGCCAGCAGTCCCCAAGCGGGGGGGGCCACAGATACGCAGTATTTT

J: TRBJ1-2
V: TRBV6-5
size: .
D: TRBD1
CDR3: CASSYGDRALGYTF
DNA: TGTGCCAGCAGTTATGGGGACAGGGCTCTTGGCTACACCTTC

J: TRBJ2-3
V: TRBV30
size: .
D: TRBD1
CDR3: CAWRDRGGTDTQYF
DNA: TGTGCCTGGAGGGACAGGGGAGGGACAGATACGCAGTATTTT

J: TRBJ2-2
V: TRBV2
size: few
D: .
CDR3: CASTSTGANTGELFF
DNA: TGTGCCAGCACTTCTACGGGAGCCAACACCGGGGAGCTGTTTTTT

J: TRBJ2-1
V: TRBV6-1
size: .
D: .
CDR3: CAIRRGFNEQFF
DNA: TGTGCCATTAGGAGGGGGTTCAATGAGCAGTTCTTC

J: TRBJ2-5
V: TRBV7-2
size: .
D: .
CDR3: CASSLRGAETQYF
DNA: TGTGCCAGCAGCTTACGGGGGGCAGAGACCCAGTACTTC

J: TRBJ2-3
V: TRBV28
size: .
D: TRBD2
CDR3: CASSRRGGTDTQYF
DNA: TGTGCCAGCAGCCGCCGGGGGGGGACAGATACGCAGTATTTT